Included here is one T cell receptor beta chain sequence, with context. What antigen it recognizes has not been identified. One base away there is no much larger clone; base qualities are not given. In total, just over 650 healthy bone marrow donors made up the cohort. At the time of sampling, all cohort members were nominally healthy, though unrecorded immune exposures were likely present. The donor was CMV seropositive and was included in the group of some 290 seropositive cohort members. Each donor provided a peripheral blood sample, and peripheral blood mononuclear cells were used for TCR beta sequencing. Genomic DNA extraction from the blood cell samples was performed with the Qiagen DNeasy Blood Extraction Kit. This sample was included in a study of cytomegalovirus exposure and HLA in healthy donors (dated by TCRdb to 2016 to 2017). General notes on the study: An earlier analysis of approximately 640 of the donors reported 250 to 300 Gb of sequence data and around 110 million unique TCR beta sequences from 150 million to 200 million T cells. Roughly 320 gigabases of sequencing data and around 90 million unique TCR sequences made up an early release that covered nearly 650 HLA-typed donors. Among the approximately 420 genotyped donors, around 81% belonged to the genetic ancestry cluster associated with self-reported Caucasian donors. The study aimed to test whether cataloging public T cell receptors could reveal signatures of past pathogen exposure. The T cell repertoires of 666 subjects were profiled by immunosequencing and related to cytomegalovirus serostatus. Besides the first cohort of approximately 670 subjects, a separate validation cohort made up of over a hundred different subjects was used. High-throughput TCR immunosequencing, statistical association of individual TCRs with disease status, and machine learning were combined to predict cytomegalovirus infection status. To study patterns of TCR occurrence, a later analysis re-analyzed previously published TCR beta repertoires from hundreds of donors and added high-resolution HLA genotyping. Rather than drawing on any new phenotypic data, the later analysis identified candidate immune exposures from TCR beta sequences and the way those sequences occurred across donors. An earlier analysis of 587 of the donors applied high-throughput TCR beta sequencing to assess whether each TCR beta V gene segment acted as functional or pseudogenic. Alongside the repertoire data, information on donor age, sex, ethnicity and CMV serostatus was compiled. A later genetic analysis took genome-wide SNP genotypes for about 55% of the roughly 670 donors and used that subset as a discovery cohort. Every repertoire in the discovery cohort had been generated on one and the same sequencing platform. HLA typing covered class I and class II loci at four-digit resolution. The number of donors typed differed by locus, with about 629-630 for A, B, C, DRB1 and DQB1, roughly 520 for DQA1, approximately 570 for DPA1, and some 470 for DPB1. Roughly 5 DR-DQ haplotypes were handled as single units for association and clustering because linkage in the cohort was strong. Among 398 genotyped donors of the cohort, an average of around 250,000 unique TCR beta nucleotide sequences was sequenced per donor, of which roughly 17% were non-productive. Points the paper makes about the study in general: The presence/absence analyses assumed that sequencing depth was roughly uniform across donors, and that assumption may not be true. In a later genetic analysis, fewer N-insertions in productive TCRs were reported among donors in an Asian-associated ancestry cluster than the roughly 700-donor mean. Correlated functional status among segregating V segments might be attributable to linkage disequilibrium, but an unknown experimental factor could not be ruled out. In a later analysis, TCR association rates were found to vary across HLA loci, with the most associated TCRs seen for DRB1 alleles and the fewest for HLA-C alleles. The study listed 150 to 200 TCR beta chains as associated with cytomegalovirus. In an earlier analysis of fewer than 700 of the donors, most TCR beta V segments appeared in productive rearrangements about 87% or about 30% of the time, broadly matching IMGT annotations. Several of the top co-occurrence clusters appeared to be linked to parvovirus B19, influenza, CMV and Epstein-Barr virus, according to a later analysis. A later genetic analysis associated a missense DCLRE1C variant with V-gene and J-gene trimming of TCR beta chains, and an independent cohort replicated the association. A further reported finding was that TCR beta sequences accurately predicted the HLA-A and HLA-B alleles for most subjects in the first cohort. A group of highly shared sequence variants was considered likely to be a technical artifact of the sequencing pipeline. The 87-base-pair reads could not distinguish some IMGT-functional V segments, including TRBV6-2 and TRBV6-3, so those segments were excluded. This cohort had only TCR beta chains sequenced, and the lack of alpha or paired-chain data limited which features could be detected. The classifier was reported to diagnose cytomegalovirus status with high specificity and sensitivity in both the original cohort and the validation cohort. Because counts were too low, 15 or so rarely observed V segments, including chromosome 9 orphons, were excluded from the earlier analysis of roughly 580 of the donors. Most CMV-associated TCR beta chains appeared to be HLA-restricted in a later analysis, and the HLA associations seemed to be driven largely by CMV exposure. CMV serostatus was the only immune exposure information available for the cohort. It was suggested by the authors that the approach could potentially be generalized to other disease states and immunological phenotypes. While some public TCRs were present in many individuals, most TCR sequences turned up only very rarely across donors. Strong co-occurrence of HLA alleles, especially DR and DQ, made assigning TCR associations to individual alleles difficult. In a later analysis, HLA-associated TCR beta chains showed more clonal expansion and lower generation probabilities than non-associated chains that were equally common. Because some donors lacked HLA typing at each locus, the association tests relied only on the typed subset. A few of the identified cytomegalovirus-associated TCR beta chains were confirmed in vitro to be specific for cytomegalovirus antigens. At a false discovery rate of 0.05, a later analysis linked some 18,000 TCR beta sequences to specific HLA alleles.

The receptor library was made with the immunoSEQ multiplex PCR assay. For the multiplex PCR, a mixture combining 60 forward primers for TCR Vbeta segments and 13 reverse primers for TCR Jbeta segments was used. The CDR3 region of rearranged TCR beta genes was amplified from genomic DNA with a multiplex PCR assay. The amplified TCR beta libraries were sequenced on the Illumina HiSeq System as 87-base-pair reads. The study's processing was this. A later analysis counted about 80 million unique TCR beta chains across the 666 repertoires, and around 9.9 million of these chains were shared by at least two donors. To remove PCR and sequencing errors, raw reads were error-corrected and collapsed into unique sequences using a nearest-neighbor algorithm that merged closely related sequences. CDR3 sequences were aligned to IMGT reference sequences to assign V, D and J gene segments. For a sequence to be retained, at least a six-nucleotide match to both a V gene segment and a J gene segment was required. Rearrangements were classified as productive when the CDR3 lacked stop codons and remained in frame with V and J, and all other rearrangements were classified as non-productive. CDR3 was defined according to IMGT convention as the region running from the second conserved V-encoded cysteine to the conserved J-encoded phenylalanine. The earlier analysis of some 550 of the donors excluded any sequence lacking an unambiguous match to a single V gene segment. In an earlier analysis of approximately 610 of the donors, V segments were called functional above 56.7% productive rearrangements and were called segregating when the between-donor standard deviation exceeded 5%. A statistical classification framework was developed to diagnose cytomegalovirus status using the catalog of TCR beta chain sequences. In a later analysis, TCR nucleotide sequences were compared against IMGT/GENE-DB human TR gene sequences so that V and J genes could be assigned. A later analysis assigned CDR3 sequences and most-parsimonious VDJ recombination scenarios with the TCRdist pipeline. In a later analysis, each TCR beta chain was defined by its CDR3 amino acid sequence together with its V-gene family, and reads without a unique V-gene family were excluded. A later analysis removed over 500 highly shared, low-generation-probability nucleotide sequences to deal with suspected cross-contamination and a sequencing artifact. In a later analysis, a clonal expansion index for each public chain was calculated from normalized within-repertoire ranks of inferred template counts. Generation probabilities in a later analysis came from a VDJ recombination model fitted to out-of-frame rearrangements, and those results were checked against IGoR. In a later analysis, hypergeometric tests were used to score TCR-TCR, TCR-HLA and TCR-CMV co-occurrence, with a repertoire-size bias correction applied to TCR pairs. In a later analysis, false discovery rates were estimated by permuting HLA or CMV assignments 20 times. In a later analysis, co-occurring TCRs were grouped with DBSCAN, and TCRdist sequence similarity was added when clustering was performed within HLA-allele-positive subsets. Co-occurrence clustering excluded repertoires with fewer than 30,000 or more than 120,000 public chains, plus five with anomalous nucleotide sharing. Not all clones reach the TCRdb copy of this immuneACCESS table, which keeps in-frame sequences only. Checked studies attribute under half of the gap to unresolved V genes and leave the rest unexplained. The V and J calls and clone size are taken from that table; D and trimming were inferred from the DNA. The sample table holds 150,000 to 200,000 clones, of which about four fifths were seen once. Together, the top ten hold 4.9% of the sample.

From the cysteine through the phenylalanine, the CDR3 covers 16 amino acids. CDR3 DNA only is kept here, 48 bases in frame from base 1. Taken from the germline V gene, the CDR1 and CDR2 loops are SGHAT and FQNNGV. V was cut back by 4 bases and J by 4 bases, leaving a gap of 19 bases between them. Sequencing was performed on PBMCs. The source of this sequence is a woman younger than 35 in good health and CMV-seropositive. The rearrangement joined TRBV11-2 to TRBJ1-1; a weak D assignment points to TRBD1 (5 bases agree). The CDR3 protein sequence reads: CASSSIGGRRGTEAFF. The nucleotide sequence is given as TGTGCCAGCAGCTCCATAGGCGGGAGAAGGGGCACTGAAGCTTTCTTT. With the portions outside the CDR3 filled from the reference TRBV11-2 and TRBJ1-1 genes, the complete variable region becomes EAGVAQSPRYKIIEKRQSVAFWCNPISGHATLYWYQQILGQGPKLLIQFQNNGVVDDSQLPKDRFSAERLKGVDSTLKIQPAKLEDSAVYLCASSSIGGRRGTEAFFGQGTRLTVV.